These 22 T cell receptor beta chains were sequenced from one sample in a study of Ad26.COV2.S vaccination and SARS-CoV-2 variants. Treatment in this sample: about 20 received Ad26.COV2.S at low or high dose, single or two shots; roughly 5 received placebo; per-sample allocation not given. Sampling occurred on day 63 after the first vaccine or placebo injection. Profiling relied on immunoSEQ multiplex PCR, and the TCRdb table lists in-frame clones only, not all of them. Counted here are about half a million clones, 80% to 90% occurring once; the ten biggest clones make up 1.7%. The specimen comprised peripheral blood, sampled in a trial of Ad26.COV2.S vaccine versus placebo. The source is a person between 18 and 59 years old who received the Ad26.COV2.S COVID-19 vaccine or a placebo.

The CDR3, as DNA: TGTGCCAGCAGCTCGCAGCCAGGACTAGCTACTTCCTACAATGAGCAGTTCTTC. Translating it yields CASSSQPGLATSYNEQFF. This chain joins TRBV5-5 and TRBJ2-1, with 8 bases that match TRBD2. CDR1 and CDR2 from the germline V gene are SGHKS and YYEKEE (reference sequence). V was clipped by 3 bases and J by 1 base; unmatched bases: 12. The CDR3 sequence is 18 residues long.

The gene calls are TRBV19 and TRBJ1-3; possible D gene TRBD1, 5 bases. V was cut by 5 bases and J by 0 bases, with 11 bases left in between. The germline gives CDR1 LNHDA, CDR2 SQIVND (reference sequence). This CDR3 has 15 residues. The CDR3, as DNA: TGTGCCAGTAGTGACGGGACGAACTCTGGAAACACCATATATTTT. It encodes CASSDGTNSGNTIYF.

The chain combines TRBV7-9 with TRBJ1-2; a possible D gene is TRBD1 (6 bases). The CDR3 sequence is 13 residues long. The V and J ends lost 5 bases and 7 bases respectively, with 14 bases between them. Germline assignment: CDR1 SEHNR and CDR2 FQNEAQ (reference sequence). In DNA form, the CDR3 reads TGTGCCAGCAGCCCGGAGGGACAATCTGGCTACACCTTC. It translates to CASSPEGQSGYTF.

On this clone: Within the sample, other DNA sequences also encode this same CDR3. The chain joins TRBV6-5 to TRBJ2-2, with D maybe TRBD1 (6 bases). In germline, CDR1 is MNHEY, CDR2 SVGAGI. The length of the CDR3 is 13 residues. V lost 6 bases and J lost 4, with 9 bases in between. The CDR3 DNA follows: TGTGCCAGCAGAAGAGGGGGCACCGGGGAGCTGTTTTTT. It specifies CASRRGGTGELFF.

This clone was recorded once. The rearrangement uses TRBV28 and TRBJ2-7; 8 nucleotides align to TRBD1. Per the germline V gene, CDR1 is MDHEN and CDR2 is SYDVKM. J gave up 5 bases and V 8 bases, and 5 bases lay outside the gene matches. The CDR3 length is 12 residues. CDR3 DNA sequence: TGTGCCAGCTGGACAGGGTCCCACGAGCAGTACTTC. Translation gives CASWTGSHEQYF.

The chain carries TRBV30 and TRBJ1-5; D gene uncertain. The CDR3 consists of 13 residues. The germline gives CDR1 GTSNPN, CDR2 SVGIG (reference sequence). The V and J ends lost 0 bases and 3 bases respectively, with 6 bases between them. The CDR3 sequence: CAWSVGTNQPQHF. Here the CDR3 DNA reads TGTGCCTGGAGTGTGGGCACCAATCAGCCCCAGCATTTT. Together with reference TRBV30 and TRBJ1-5, the CDR3 gives the full variable domain: SQTIHQWPATLVQPVGSPLSLECTVEGTSNPNLYWYRQAAGRGLQLLFYSVGIGQISSEVPQNLSASRPQDRQFILSSKKLLLSDSGFYLCAWSVGTNQPQHFGDGTRLSIL.

The rearrangement uses TRBV6-5 and TRBJ1-2; D is perhaps TRBD1 (6 bases). This CDR3 is built from 12 residues. The germline V gene encodes CDR1 MNHEY and CDR2 SVGAGI. Trimming shortened V by 9 bases and J by 7 bases, and 15 bases separated the two germline ends. The CDR3 DNA reads as TGTGCCAGTAAAGACAGGCTGAGTGGCTACACCTTC. This sequence encodes CASKDRLSGYTF.

The V and J genes are TRBV30 and TRBJ2-2, with no clear D. Germline CDR1 reads GTSNPN; CDR2 reads SVGIG (reference sequence). The CDR3 loop spans 11 amino acids. Trimming pared 0 bases from V and 7 bases from J, leaving 3 bases between. For the CDR3, the DNA is TGTGCCTGGAGTGTAAACGGGGAGCTGTTTTTT. Encoded protein: CAWSVNGELFF.

This chain links TRBV19 with TRBJ2-1; 8 bases are shared with TRBD2. Per the germline V gene, CDR1 is LNHDA and CDR2 is SQIVND (reference sequence). This CDR3 has 16 residues. After removal of 7 bases from V and 8 bases from J, the junction contained 16 bases not matched to a gene. The chain's CDR3 is CASISGRPAGVYEQFF. The DNA of the CDR3 is TGTGCCAGTATATCTGGCCGGCCAGCGGGAGTATATGAGCAGTTCTTC.

CDR3 DNA: TGTGCCAGCAGCCCCCCGGGGGACAGGGTCCATGGCTACACCTTC. Translation: CASSPPGDRVHGYTF. The chain has TRBV11-2 and TRBJ1-2, with TRBD1 identical over 9 bases. Germline V gene lookup returns CDR1 SGHAT and CDR2 FQNNGV. The CDR3 sequence is 15 residues long. Trimming took 5 bases from V and 6 from J; bases not matched to a gene: 10.

The chain links TRBV7-3 to TRBJ2-3, with D unclear. The CDR3 consists of 13 residues. The V gene lost 1 base and the J gene lost 5 bases, with 7 bases spanning the gap. CDR1 and CDR2 from the germline V gene are SGHTA and FQGTGA. The CDR3 nucleotides are TGTGCCAGCAGCTTAAGTCGAGAAGATACGCAGTATTTT. This codes for CASSLSREDTQYF.

The chain carries TRBV11-1 and TRBJ2-7; the match to TRBD2 covers 8 bases. J lost 1 base, V lost 2 bases, and 4 bases had no gene match. The CDR3 length is 15 residues. Germline V gene data show CDR1 as SGHAT and CDR2 as FQDESV (reference sequence). The CDR3 sequence: CASSLLAGQSYEQYF. DNA of the CDR3: TGTGCCAGCAGCTTACTAGCGGGCCAATCCTACGAGCAGTACTTC.

This chain uses TRBV25-1 with TRBJ2-7; possible D gene TRBD2, 7 bases. This CDR3 comprises 14 residues. Germline CDR1 is MGHDK and CDR2 is SYGVNS. Trimming stripped 1 base from V and 2 bases from J, with 9 bases between. CDR3 nucleotide sequence: TGTGCCAGCAGTGAATTCGGGGGGCCCTACGAGCAGTACTTC. Translation: CASSEFGGPYEQYF.

The chain combines TRBV28 with TRBJ2-3; D is possibly TRBD1 (6 bases). V was pared by 5 bases and J by 6 bases, with 21 bases between. Germline-derived CDR1 and CDR2 are MDHEN and SYDVKM. This CDR3 contains 16 residues. CDR3 nucleotides: TGTGCCAGCAGTCCCCAGGGACATTTGGGTCCCGATACGCAGTATTTT. This gives the protein CASSPQGHLGPDTQYF.

A word on this clone: Different DNA sequences within this sample yield the same CDR3. The rearrangement uses TRBV28 and TRBJ2-7; D gene ambiguous. CDR3 length: 11 residues. Between the trimmed V and J ends, which lost 4 bases and 3 bases, there was a span of 4 bases. The germline CDR1 and CDR2 sequences are MDHEN and SYDVKM. CDR3 bases: TGTGCCAGCAGTTCCCACTACGAGCAGTACTTC. Translation: CASSSHYEQYF.

This chain links TRBV19 with TRBJ1-1, with D tentatively TRBD1 (6 bases). This CDR3 region has 16 residues. The germline V and J ends were trimmed by 1 base and 6 bases, with 18 bases remaining between them. Per the germline V gene, CDR1 is LNHDA and CDR2 is SQIVND (reference sequence). The CDR3 region is CASSIGLGGGAAEAFF. CDR3 coding DNA: TGTGCCAGTAGTATAGGATTAGGGGGGGGAGCGGCTGAAGCTTTCTTT.

The chain uses TRBV3-1 (or the pseudogene TRBV3-2) and TRBJ2-1; 10 nucleotides line up with TRBD2. From germline, CDR1 is LGHDT and CDR2 YNNKEL (reference sequence). J gave up 6 bases and V 0 bases, and 20 bases lay outside the gene matches. The CDR3 consists of 21 residues. CDR3 DNA: TGTGCCAGCAGCCAAGATTCTGCTAGCGGGAGAAGAGGGGCTTACAGCAATGAGCAGTTCTTC. The encoded protein is CASSQDSASGRRGAYSNEQFF.

V is TRBV4-1 and J is TRBJ1-2; 8 bases are a match to TRBD1. Trimming removed 3 bases from V and 4 bases from J; junction bases left unmatched: 4. Germline values: CDR1 MGHRA, CDR2 YSYEKL. The CDR3 spans 14 residues. In DNA, the CDR3 is TGCGCCAGCAGCCACGGACAGGGCACCTATGGCTACACCTTC. This encodes CASSHGQGTYGYTF.

This chain's CDR3 is CASSLVSNGTWNNSPLHF. CDR3 nucleotides: TGTGCCAGCAGCCTAGTTTCCAACGGGACGTGGAATAATTCACCCCTCCACTTT. V and J are TRBV7-9 and TRBJ1-6; a possible D gene is TRBD1 (5 bases). Between the trimmed V and J ends, which lost 5 bases and 5 bases, there was a span of 22 bases. Germline V lookup: CDR1 SEHNR, CDR2 FQNEAQ (reference sequence). The CDR3 loop spans 18 amino acids.

This rearrangement joins TRBV25-1 to TRBJ1-5; 8 bases map to TRBD1. CDR3 size: 14 residues. Germline loops: CDR1 MGHDK, CDR2 SYGVNS. Trimming at V came to 4 bases and at J to 4 bases, leaving 3 bases not matched to a gene. The CDR3 sequence: CASSARQGNQPQHF. CDR3 nucleotides: TGTGCCAGCAGTGCGCGACAGGGGAATCAGCCCCAGCATTTT.

The genes are TRBV12-3 or TRBV12-4 and TRBJ2-7; D might be TRBD1 (5 bases). There are 13 residues in the CDR3. The V end lost 3 bases, the J end lost 3 bases, and 9 bases lay between the germline ends. The CDR3 here is CASSFTRDYEQYF. In nucleotides, the CDR3 is TGTGCCAGCAGTTTTACCAGGGACTACGAGCAGTACTTC.

This rearrangement joins TRBV6-5 to TRBJ1-2, with 8 nucleotides matching TRBD1. The CDR3 is made up of 15 amino acids. Trimming removed 2 bases from V and 0 bases from J; junction bases left unmatched: 2. Germline assignment: CDR1 MNHEY and CDR2 SVGAGI. The CDR3 region is CASSYLTGANYGYTF. The CDR3 coding sequence is TGTGCCAGCAGTTACCTGACAGGGGCTAACTATGGCTACACCTTC.